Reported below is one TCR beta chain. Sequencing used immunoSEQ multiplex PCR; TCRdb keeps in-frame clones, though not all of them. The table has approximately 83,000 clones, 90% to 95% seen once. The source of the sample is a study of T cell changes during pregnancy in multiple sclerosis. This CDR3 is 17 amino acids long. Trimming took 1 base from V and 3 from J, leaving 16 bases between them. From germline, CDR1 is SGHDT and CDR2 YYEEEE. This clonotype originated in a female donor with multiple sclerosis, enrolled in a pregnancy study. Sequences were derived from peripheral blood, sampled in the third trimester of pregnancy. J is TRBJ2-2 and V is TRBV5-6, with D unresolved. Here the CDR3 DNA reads TGTGCCAGCAGCTTGCCAGGATCACCCTCGTACACCGGGGAGCTGTTTTTT. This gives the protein CASSLPGSPSYTGELFF.